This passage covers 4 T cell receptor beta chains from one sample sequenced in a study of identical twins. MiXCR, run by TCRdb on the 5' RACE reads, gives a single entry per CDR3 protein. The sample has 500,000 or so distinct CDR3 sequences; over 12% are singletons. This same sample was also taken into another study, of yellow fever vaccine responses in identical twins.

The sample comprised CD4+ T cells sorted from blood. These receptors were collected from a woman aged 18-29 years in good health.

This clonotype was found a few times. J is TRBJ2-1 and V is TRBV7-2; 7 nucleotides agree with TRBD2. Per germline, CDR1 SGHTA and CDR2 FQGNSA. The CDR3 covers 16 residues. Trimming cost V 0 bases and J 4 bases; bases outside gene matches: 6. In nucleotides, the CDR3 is TGTGCCAGCAGCTTAGCAAGCGGGAATGGGTACAATGAGCAGTTCTTC. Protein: CASSLASGNGYNEQFF.

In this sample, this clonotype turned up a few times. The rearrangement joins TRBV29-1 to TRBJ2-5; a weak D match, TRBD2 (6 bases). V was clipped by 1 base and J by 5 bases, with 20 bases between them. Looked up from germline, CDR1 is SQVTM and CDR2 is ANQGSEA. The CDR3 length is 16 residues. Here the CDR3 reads CSVEVRVSGIGETQYF. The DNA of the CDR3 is TGCAGCGTTGAAGTCAGGGTTAGCGGTATAGGGGAGACCCAGTACTTC.

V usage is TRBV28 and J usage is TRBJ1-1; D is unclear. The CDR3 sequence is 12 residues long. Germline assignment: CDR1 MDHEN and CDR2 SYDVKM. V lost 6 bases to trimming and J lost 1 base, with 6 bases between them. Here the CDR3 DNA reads TGTGCCAGCAGGGTCCAGAACACTGAAGCTTTCTTT. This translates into CASRVQNTEAFF.

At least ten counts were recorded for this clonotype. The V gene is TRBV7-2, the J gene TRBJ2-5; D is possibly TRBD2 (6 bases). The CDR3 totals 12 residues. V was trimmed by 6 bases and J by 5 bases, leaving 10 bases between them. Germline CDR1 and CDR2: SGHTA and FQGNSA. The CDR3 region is CASRRDSETQYF. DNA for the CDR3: TGTGCCAGCAGACGGGACTCGGAGACCCAGTACTTC.